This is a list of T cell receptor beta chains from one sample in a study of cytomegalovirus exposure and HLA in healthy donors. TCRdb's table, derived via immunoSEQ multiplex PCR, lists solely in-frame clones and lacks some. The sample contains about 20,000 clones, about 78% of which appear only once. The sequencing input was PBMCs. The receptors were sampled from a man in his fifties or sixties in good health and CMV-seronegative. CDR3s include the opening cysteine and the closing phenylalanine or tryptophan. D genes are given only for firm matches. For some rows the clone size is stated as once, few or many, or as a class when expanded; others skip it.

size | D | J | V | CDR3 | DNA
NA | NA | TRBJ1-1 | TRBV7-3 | CASSLMGGLGTEAFF | TGTGCCAGCAGCTTAATGGGGGGGTTGGGCACTGAAGCTTTCTTT
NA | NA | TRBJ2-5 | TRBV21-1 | CASSRGRGQSPLGGTQYF | TGTGCCAGCAGCCGTGGTCGGGGACAGTCGCCTCTCGGGGGGACCCAGTACTTC
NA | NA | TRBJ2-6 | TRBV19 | CASMAPASGANVLTF | TGTGCCAGTATGGCCCCCGCCTCTGGGGCCAACGTCCTGACTTTC
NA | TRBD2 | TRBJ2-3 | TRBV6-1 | CASSGGLAAATDTQYF | TGTGCCAGCAGTGGGGGACTAGCGGCGGCCACAGATACGCAGTATTTT
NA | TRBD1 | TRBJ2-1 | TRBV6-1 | CASKLGQTGYNEQFF | TGTGCCAGCAAGTTAGGCCAGACAGGGTACAATGAGCAGTTCTTC
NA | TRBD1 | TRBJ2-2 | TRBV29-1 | CSVQRAGGISGELFF | TGCAGCGTCCAACGGGCAGGGGGTATCTCCGGGGAGCTGTTTTTT
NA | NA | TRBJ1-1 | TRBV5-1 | CASSLDIGRAAFF | TGCGCCAGCAGCTTGGATATAGGGAGGGCAGCTTTCTTT
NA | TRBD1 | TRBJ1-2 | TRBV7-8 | CASRPRFGQGGHYGYTF | TGTGCCAGCAGGCCCCGTTTCGGACAAGGGGGCCACTATGGCTACACCTTC
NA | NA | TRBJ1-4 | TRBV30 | CAWTGRGELFF | TGTGCCTGGACCGGCAGGGGAGAACTGTTTTTT
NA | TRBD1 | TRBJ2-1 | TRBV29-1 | CSVATYHPGQGAHEQFF | TGCAGCGTGGCCACGTACCACCCGGGACAGGGGGCCCATGAGCAGTTCTTC
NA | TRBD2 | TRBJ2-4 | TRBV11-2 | CASSSTSGRTAKNIQYF | TGTGCCAGCAGCAGTACTAGCGGGAGGACTGCCAAAAACATTCAGTACTTC
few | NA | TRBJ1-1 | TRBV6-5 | CASSRVGTEAFF | TGTGCCAGCAGTCGGGTTGGCACTGAAGCTTTCTTT
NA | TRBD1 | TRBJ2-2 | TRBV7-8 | CASSSVIWTGVTGELFF | TGTGCCAGCAGCTCCGTAATTTGGACAGGGGTGACCGGGGAGCTGTTTTTT
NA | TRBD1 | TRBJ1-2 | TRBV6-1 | CASNMDRGFYGYTF | TGTGCCAGCAACATGGACAGGGGGTTCTATGGCTACACCTTC
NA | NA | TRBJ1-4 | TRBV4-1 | CASSQDGRRNPATNEKLFF | TGCGCCAGCAGCCAAGATGGGCGAAGAAACCCCGCAACTAATGAAAAACTGTTTTTT
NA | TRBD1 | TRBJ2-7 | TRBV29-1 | CTAGTGTGGEQYF | TGCACCGCAGGAACCGGGACAGGGGGCGAGCAGTACTTC
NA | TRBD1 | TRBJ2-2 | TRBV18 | CASSPPARGLTGELFF | TGTGCCAGCTCACCACCGGCCAGGGGGCTCACCGGGGAGCTGTTTTTT
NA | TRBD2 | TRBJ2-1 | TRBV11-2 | CASSLGTSGTNEQFF | TGTGCCAGCAGCTTAGGGACTAGTGGTACGAATGAGCAGTTCTTC
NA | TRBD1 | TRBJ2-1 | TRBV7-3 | CASSRQGAINNEQFF | TGTGCCAGCAGCCGTCAGGGGGCTATAAACAATGAGCAGTTCTTC
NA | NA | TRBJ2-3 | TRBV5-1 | CASSLGVGGTPSTDTQYF | TGCGCCAGCAGCTTGGGAGTCGGGGGGACACCTAGCACAGATACGCAGTATTTT
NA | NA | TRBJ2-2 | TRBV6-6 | CASRLRESGELFF | TGTGCCAGCAGACTCCGGGAGAGCGGGGAGCTGTTTTTT
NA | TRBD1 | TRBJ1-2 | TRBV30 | CAWSYGQGSYGYTF | TGTGCCTGGAGTTACGGACAGGGGAGCTATGGCTACACCTTC
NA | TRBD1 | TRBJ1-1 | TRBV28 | CASSLPDRGMNTEAFF | TGTGCCAGCAGTCTCCCCGACAGGGGAATGAACACTGAAGCTTTCTTT
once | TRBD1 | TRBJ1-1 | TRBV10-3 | CAISDPGQAGTEAFF | TGTGCCATCAGTGACCCTGGACAGGCAGGGACTGAAGCTTTCTTT
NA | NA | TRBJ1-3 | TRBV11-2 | CASSLEAASSGNTIYF | TGTGCCAGCAGCTTAGAGGCGGCTAGCTCTGGAAACACCATATATTTT
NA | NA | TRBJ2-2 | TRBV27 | CASSSWTLANTGELFF | TGTGCCAGCAGTTCCTGGACTCTCGCGAACACCGGGGAGCTGTTTTTT
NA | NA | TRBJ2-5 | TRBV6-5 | CASRRGETQYF | TGTGCCAGCAGGCGAGGGGAGACCCAGTACTTC
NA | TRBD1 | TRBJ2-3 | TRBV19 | CASSPAGQGTDTQYF | TGTGCCAGTAGTCCCGCGGGACAGGGGACAGATACGCAGTATTTT
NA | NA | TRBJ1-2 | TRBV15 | CATSTGTSFNYGYTF | TGTGCCACCAGTACCGGGACATCCTTTAACTATGGCTACACCTTC
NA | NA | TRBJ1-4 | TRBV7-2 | CASRPGSTNEKLFF | TGTGCCAGCAGACCAGGATCAACTAATGAAAAACTGTTTTTT
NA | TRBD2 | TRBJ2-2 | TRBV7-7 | CASSPSGRVGTGELFF | TGTGCTAGCAGCCCTAGCGGGAGGGTTGGCACCGGGGAGCTGTTTTTT
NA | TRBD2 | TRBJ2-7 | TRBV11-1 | CASSFMGGRAAYEQYF | TGTGCCAGCAGCTTTATGGGCGGGAGGGCCGCGTACGAGCAGTACTTC
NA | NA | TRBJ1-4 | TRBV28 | CASSYGQKVDATNEKLFF | TGTGCCAGCAGTTATGGACAGAAAGTAGACGCAACTAATGAAAAACTGTTTTTT
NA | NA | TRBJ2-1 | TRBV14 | CASSPRTRYNEQFF | TGTGCCAGCAGCCCACGGACACGGTACAATGAGCAGTTCTTC
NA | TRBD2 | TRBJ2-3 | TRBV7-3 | CASSRSGGSTDTQYF | TGTGCCAGCAGCCGCAGCGGGGGGAGCACAGATACGCAGTATTTT
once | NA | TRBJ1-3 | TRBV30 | CAWSVFGRGGHSGNTIYF | TGTGCCTGGAGTGTATTCGGCCGAGGGGGTCACTCTGGAAACACCATATATTTT
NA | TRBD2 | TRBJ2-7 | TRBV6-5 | CASSYEGLAGDRWYF | TGTGCCAGCAGTTACGAGGGACTAGCGGGAGATAGATGGTACTTC
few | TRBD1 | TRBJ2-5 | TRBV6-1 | CASSEEEGASETQYF | TGTGCCAGCAGTGAAGAAGAGGGGGCATCAGAGACCCAGTACTTC
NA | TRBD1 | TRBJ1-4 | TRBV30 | CAWGEVTGPGEKLFF | TGTGCCTGGGGCGAGGTGACAGGGCCGGGTGAAAAACTGTTTTTT
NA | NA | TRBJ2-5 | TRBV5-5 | CASSLGSQVPETQYF | TGTGCCAGCAGCTTGGGTTCCCAGGTTCCAGAGACCCAGTACTTC
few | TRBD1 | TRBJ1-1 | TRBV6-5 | CASRRTGANTEAFF | TGTGCCAGCAGAAGGACAGGAGCGAACACTGAAGCTTTCTTT
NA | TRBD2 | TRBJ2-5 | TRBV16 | CASSQPGLAGGSFRETQYF | TGTGCCAGCAGCCAACCTGGACTAGCGGGAGGGTCCTTCCGGGAGACCCAGTACTTC
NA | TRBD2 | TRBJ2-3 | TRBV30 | CAWTSSGGPDTQYF | TGTGCCTGGACATCCTCGGGGGGGCCAGATACGCAGTATTTT
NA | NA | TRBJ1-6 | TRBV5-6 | CASSLGRTYNSPLHF | TGTGCCAGCAGCTTGGGGAGGACCTATAATTCACCCCTCCACTTT
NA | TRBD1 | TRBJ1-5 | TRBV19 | CASSNRQGGQPQHF | TGTGCCAGTAGTAATCGACAGGGTGGACAGCCCCAGCATTTT
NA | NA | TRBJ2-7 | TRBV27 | CASSPRSLDYEQYF | TGTGCCAGCAGTCCCAGGTCCTTGGACTACGAGCAGTACTTC
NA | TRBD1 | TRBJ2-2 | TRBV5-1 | CASSLGQGASGELFF | TGCGCCAGCAGCTTGGGACAGGGGGCTTCCGGGGAGCTGTTTTTT
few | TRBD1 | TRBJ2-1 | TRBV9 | CASSGRQGAFRNEQFF | TGTGCCAGCAGCGGGCGACAGGGGGCCTTTAGGAATGAGCAGTTCTTC
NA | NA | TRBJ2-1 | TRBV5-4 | CASSPRSTVVYNEQFF | TGTGCCAGCAGCCCCCGGTCAACCGTTGTTTACAATGAGCAGTTCTTC
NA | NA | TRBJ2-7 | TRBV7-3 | CASSFEGGGQYF | TGTGCCAGCAGCTTTGAAGGTGGAGGGCAGTACTTC
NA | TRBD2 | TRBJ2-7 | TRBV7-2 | CASNPSGRHEQYF | TGTGCCAGCAACCCTAGCGGGAGGCACGAGCAGTACTTC
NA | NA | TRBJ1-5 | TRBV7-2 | CASSTQSGGNQPQHF | TGTGCCAGCAGCACCCAATCGGGGGGGAATCAGCCCCAGCATTTT
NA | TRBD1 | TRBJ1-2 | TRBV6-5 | CASSYSGQGNGYTF | TGTGCCAGCAGTTACTCTGGACAGGGTAATGGCTACACCTTC
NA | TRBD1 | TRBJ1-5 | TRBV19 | CASRDGTGHNQPQHF | TGTGCCAGTAGGGATGGGACAGGGCACAATCAGCCCCAGCATTTT
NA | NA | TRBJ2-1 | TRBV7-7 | CASSLAVGALYNEQFF | TGTGCTAGCAGCTTAGCGGTGGGGGCGCTATACAATGAGCAGTTCTTC
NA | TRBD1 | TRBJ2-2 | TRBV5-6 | CASSLRGQGTGELFF | TGTGCCAGCAGCTTACGGGGACAGGGAACCGGGGAGCTGTTTTTT
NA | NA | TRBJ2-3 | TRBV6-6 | CASSPRAAGTDTQYF | TGTGCCAGCAGTCCGCGGGCGGCGGGCACAGATACGCAGTATTTT
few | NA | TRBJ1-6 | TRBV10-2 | CASSEFSRLNSPLHF | TGCGCCAGCAGTGAATTTTCTCGACTTAATTCACCCCTCCACTTT